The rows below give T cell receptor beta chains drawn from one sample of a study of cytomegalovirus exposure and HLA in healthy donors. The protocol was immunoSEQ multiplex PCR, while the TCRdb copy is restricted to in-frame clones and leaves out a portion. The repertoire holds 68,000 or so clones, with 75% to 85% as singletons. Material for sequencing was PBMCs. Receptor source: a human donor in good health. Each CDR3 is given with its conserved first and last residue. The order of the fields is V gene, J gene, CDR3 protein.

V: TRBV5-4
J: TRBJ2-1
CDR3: CASRPDSYNEQFF

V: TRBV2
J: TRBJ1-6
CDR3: CASSEVQGSPLHF

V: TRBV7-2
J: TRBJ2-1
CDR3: CASSIPVNPTFF

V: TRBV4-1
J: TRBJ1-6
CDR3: CASSQEEGWNSPLHF

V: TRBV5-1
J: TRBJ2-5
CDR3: CASSLARGEETQYF

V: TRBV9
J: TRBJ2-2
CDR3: CASTLGLGGTGELFF

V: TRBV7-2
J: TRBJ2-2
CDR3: CASSLASGGNTGELFF

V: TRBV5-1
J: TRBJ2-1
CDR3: CASSLGPAGAYNEQFF

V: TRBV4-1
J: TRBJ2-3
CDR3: CASSLTELAGGKADTQYF

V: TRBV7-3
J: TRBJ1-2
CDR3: CASSLSSDSGYGYTF

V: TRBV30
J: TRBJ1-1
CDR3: CAWRDRGLGEAFF

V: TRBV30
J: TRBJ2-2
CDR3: CAWKGQATGELFF

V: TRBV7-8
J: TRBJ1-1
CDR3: CASSPHRGQNTEAFF

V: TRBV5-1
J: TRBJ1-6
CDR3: CASSLQGAWDSPLHF

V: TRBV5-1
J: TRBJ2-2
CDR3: CASSSDGGLNTGELFF

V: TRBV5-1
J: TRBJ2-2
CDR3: CASSLGQGARNGELFF

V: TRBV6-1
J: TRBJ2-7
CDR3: CASSEMLVAGTYEQYF